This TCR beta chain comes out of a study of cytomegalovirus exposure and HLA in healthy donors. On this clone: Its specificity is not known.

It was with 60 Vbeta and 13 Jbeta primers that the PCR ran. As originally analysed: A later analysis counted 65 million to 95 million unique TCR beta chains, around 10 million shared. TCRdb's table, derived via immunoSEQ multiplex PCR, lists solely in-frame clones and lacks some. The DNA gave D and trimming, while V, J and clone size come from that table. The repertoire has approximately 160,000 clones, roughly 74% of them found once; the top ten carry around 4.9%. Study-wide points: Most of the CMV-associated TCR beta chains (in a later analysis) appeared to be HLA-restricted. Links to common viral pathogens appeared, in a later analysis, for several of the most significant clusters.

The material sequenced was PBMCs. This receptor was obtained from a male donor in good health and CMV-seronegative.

The CDR3 nucleotides read TGTGCCAGCAGCTTAACGTTGGGGCCTGGGGCCAACGTCCTGACTTTC. Translation: CASSLTLGPGANVLTF. This sequence joins TRBV7-3 and TRBJ2-6; tentative D call: TRBD1 (5 bases). Germline CDR1 and CDR2: SGHTA and FQGTGA. V gave up 0 bases and J gave up 2 bases, with 8 bases separating them. This CDR3 contains 16 residues.